Listed below are T cell receptor beta chains from one sample, sequenced in a study of tumor-infiltrating lymphocytes in oesophageal squamous cell carcinoma. From the PCR reads, TCRdb called clonotypes with MiXCR, one entry per CDR3 protein. The data contain roughly 6,300 distinct CDR3 sequences, roughly 15% of them seen just once; the ten biggest clones take up 23%. Sequenced: normal esophageal tissue next to the tumor. These receptors all stem from a male donor with esophageal squamous cell carcinoma. Both conserved end residues are part of each CDR3. A D gene is named only where the DNA matches it firmly. Clone sizes are given selectively: once, few, many, or a class where the clone is expanded.

j_call: TRBJ2-5
v_call: TRBV6-1
d_call: TRBD2
clone_size: medium-sized
cdr3_aa: CASSTATSDRETQYF
cdr3_nt: TGTGCCAGCAGTACCGCGACTAGCGATCGGGAGACCCAGTACTTC

j_call: TRBJ2-7
v_call: TRBV10-1
d_call: TRBD1
clone_size: medium-sized
cdr3_aa: CASRSPGTACEQYF
cdr3_nt: TGCGCCAGCAGATCGCCCGGGACAGCCTGCGAGCAGTACTTC

j_call: TRBJ1-4
v_call: TRBV15
d_call: .
clone_size: .
cdr3_aa: CATSPFPGRGDEKLFF
cdr3_nt: TGTGCCACCAGCCCTTTTCCGGGAAGGGGTGATGAAAAACTGTTTTTT

j_call: TRBJ1-3
v_call: TRBV5-1
d_call: TRBD1
clone_size: few
cdr3_aa: CASSQSTGRSSGNTIYF
cdr3_nt: TGCGCCAGCAGCCAATCGACAGGGCGGTCTTCTGGAAACACCATATATTTT

j_call: TRBJ1-6
v_call: TRBV5-4
d_call: TRBD1
clone_size: many
cdr3_aa: CASSLRTGNNSPLHF
cdr3_nt: TGTGCCAGCAGCTTAAGGACAGGAAATAATTCACCCCTCCACTTT

j_call: TRBJ2-2
v_call: TRBV6-1
d_call: .
clone_size: many
cdr3_aa: CASRTGLLNTGELFF
cdr3_nt: TGTGCCAGCAGGACGGGTCTTCTAAACACCGGGGAGCTGTTTTTT

j_call: TRBJ2-1
v_call: TRBV18
d_call: TRBD1
clone_size: few
cdr3_aa: CASSPKGQGARMVANNEQFF
cdr3_nt: TGTGCCAGCTCACCTAAGGGACAGGGGGCGAGAATGGTGGCCAACAATGAGCAGTTCTTC

j_call: TRBJ1-1
v_call: TRBV2
d_call: .
clone_size: many
cdr3_aa: CASSGRRGTEAFF
cdr3_nt: TGTGCCAGCAGTGGACGTCGGGGGACTGAAGCTTTCTTT

j_call: TRBJ2-3
v_call: TRBV20-1
d_call: TRBD2
clone_size: .
cdr3_aa: CSASAIAGGPTDTQYF
cdr3_nt: TGCAGTGCTAGCGCTATAGCGGGGGGCCCCACAGATACGCAGTATTTT

j_call: TRBJ2-7
v_call: TRBV4-1
d_call: .
clone_size: few
cdr3_aa: CASSPRDELPYEQYF
cdr3_nt: TGCGCCAGCAGCCCTCGGGACGAACTCCCGTACGAGCAGTACTTC